Shown below are 3 T cell receptor beta chains from a single sample sequenced in a study of blood T cells in healthy people across ages (dated by TCRdb to about 2015). Library generation was performed with 5' RACE. TCRdb records Illumina HiSeq 2500 as the sequencer. The second PCR ran for roughly 7 to 11 cycles and used a J-beta primer mix along with a sample-barcoded 5' primer. Using fastp trimming at Q25 and MiXCR clonotype assembly, TCRdb reanalyzed the public sequencing data and kept in-frame beta chains. For every CDR3 protein sequence, its rows merge into one entry that carries the most common genes and DNA. The sample data list hundreds of thousands of distinct CDR3 sequences, and about 51% of these were observed just once. The top ten constitute roughly 13% of the sample. Sequences were obtained from blood. These receptors came from a woman older than 75 in good health.

J is TRBJ2-2 and V is TRBV5-1; D call uncertain. Germline CDR1 and CDR2: SGHRS and YFSETQ. V lost 0 bases and J lost 0, with 9 bases in between. This CDR3 is 16 amino acids long. This CDR3 reads CASSLVLQSNTGELFF. The CDR3 DNA reads TGCGCCAGCAGCTTGGTGTTACAATCGAACACCGGGGAGCTGTTTTTT. Using reference TRBV5-1 and TRBJ2-2 for the parts outside the CDR3, the full variable domain is KAGVTQTPRYLIKTRGQQVTLSCSPISGHRSVSWYQQTPGQGLQFLFEYFSETQRNKGNFPGRFSGRQFSNSRSEMNVSTLELGDSALYLCASSLVLQSNTGELFFGEGSRLTVL.

CDR3 residues: CASLRLGRGEGEQYF. CDR3 nucleotides: TGTGCCAGCTTACGCTTGGGACGGGGTGAGGGTGAGCAGTACTTC. The chain couples TRBV2 to TRBJ2-5; D possibly matches TRBD1 or TRBD2 (5 bases each). Germline-derived CDR1 and CDR2 are SNHLY and FYNNEI. V shed 8 bases and J shed 11 bases, with 27 bases lying between them. CDR3 length: 15 residues.

Note on this clonotype: Possible read error: a much larger clone is one base away. CDR3 nucleotide sequence: TGTGCTAGTGGCCTGGGGGTAGTCCCGGGTAATGAGCGGTTCTTC. Protein: CASGLGVVPGNERFF. The chain couples TRBV12-5 to TRBJ2-1; D may be TRBD1 or TRBD2 (5 bases each). CDR3 length: 15 residues. Germline V gene data show CDR1 as LGHNT and CDR2 as FRNRAP.